Listed here is a single TCR beta chain. The antigen is undetermined. The record originates from a study of cytomegalovirus exposure and HLA in healthy donors. The study's findings and limits: Generally TCR sequences proved uncommon, though certain public TCRs appeared in numerous donors. Per published reports, the classifier diagnosed cytomegalovirus status with high specificity and sensitivity.

Trimming took 2 bases from V and 5 from J, leaving 11 bases between them. CDR1 is SGDLS and CDR2 is YYNGEE in the germline V gene. This CDR3 is 13 amino acids long. The assay was immunoSEQ multiplex PCR, and TCRdb's table has in-frame clones only and misses some. The data show around 140,000 clones, roughly 89% seen once. This receptor was obtained from a young man in good health and CMV-seropositive. Sequencing was performed on PBMCs. The genes are TRBV9 and TRBJ2-7; D is ambiguous. DNA for the CDR3: TGTGCCAGCAGCGTCGGTAGCTTGGACGAGCAGTACTTC. Amino acid sequence: CASSVGSLDEQYF. The full variable domain, completed using reference TRBV9 and TRBJ2-7, is DSGVTQTPKHLITATGQRVTLRCSPRSGDLSVYWYQQSLDQGLQFLIQYYNGEERAKGNILERFSAQQFPDLHSELNLSSLELGDSALYFCASSVGSLDEQYFGPGTRLTVT.